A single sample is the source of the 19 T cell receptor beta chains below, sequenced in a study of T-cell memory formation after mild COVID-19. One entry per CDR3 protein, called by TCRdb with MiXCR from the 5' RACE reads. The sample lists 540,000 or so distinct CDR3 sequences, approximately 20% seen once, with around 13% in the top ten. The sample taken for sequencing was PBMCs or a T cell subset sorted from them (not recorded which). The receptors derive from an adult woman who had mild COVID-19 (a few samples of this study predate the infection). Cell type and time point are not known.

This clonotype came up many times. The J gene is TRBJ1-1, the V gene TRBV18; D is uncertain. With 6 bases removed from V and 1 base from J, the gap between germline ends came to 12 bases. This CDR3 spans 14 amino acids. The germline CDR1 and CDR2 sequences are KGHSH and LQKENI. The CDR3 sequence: CASSPVPANTEAFF. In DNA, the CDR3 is TGTGCCAGCTCCCCCGTGCCCGCGAACACTGAAGCTTTCTTT.

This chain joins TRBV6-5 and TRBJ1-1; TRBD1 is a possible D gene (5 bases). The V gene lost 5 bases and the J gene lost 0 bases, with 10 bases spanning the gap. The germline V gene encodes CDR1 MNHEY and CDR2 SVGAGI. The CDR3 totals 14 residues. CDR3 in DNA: TGTGCCAGCAGTAGAGGGGACCTGAACACTGAAGCTTTCTTT. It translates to CASSRGDLNTEAFF.

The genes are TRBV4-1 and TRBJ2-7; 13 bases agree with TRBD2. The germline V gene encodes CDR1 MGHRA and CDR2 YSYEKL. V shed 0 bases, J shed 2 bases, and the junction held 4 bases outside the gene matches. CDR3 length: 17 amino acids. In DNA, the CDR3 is TGCGCCAGCAGCCAAGATGCAGGGACTAGCGGGACCTACGAGCAGTACTTC. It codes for CASSQDAGTSGTYEQYF.

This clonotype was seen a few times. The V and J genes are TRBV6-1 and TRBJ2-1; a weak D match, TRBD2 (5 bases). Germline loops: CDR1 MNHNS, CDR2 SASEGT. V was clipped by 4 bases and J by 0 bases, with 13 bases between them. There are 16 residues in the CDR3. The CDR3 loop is CASSASSFPSYNEQFF. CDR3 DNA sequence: TGTGCCAGCAGTGCTAGCAGCTTCCCCTCCTACAATGAGCAGTTCTTC.

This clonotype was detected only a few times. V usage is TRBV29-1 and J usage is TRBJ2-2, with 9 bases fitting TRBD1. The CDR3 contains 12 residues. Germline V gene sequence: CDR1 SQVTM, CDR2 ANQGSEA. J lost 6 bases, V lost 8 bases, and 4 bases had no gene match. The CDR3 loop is CSSRQGAGELFF. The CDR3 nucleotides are TGCAGCTCACGACAGGGGGCCGGGGAGCTGTTTTTT.

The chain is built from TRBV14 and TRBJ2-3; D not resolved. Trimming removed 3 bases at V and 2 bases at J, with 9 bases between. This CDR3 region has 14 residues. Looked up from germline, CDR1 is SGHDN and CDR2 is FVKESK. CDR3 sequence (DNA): TGTGCCAGCAGCCACCCCAGCTACACAGATACGCAGTATTTT. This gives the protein CASSHPSYTDTQYF.

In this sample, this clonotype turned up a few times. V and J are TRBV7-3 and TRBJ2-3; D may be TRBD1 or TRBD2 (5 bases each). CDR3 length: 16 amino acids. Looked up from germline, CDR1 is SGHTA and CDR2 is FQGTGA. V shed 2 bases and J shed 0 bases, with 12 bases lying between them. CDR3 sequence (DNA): TGTGCCAGCAGCTTAGGGGCAGCGGCTAGCACAGATACGCAGTATTTT. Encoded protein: CASSLGAAASTDTQYF.

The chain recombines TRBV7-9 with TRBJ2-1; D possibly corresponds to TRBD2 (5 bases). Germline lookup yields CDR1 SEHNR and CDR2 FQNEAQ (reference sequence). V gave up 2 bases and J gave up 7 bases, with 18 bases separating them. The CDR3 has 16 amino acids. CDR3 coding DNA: TGTGCCAGCAGCTTAAGCACGGGGAGCGGATGGAATGAGCAGTTCTTC. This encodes CASSLSTGSGWNEQFF. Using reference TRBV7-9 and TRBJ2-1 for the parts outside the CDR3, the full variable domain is DTGVSQNPRHKITKRGQNVTFRCDPISEHNRLYWYRQTLGQGPEFLTYFQNEAQLEKSRLLSDRFSAERPKGSFSTLEIQRTEQGDSAMYLCASSLSTGSGWNEQFFGPGTRLTVL.

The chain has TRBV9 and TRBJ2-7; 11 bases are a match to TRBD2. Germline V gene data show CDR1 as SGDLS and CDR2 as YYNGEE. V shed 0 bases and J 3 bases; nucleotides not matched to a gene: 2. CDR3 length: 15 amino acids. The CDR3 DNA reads TGTGCCAGCAGCGTAGAACTAGCGGGAGTCTACGAGCAGTACTTC. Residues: CASSVELAGVYEQYF.

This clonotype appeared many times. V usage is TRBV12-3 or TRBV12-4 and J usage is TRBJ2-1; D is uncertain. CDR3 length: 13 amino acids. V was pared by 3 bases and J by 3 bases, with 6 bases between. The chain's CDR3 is CASSLDHYNEQFF. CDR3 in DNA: TGTGCCAGCAGTTTGGACCACTACAATGAGCAGTTCTTC.

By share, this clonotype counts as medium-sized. CDR3 protein: CASSLRREDEKLFF. CDR3 nucleotide sequence: TGTGCCAGCAGTCTCCGGAGGGAAGATGAAAAACTGTTTTTT. J is TRBJ1-4 and V is TRBV7-9; D ambiguous. The CDR3 length is 14 residues. Trimming took 6 bases from V and 6 from J, leaving 14 bases between them. Germline V CDR1 and CDR2: SEHNR, FQNEAQ (reference sequence).

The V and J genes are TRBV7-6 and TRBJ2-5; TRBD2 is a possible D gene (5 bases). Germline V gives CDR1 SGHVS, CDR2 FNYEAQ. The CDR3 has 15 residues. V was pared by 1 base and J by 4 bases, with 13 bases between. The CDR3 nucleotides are TGTGCCAGCAGCTTAGTTAGGGAGATGCGAGAGACCCAGTACTTC. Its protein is CASSLVREMRETQYF.

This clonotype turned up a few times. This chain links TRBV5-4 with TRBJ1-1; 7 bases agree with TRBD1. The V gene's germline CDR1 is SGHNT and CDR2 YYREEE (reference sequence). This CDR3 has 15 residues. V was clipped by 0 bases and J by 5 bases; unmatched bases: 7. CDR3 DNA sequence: TGTGCCAGCAGCTTGGGAGGGGGCAAGAGTACTGAAGCTTTCTTT. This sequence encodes CASSLGGGKSTEAFF.

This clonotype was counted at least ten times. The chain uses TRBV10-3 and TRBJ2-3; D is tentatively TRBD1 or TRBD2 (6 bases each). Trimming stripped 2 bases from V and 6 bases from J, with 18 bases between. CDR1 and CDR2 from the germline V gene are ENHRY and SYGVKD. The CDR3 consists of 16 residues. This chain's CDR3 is CAISEPSARGGDTQYF. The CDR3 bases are TGTGCCATCAGTGAGCCAAGCGCCCGAGGGGGGGATACGCAGTATTTT.

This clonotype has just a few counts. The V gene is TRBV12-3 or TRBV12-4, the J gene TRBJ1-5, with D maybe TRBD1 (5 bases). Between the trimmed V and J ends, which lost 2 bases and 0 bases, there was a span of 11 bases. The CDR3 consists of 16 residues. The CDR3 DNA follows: TGTGCCAGCAGTTTAAGGGGTGGGGATAGCAATCAGCCCCAGCATTTT. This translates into CASSLRGGDSNQPQHF.

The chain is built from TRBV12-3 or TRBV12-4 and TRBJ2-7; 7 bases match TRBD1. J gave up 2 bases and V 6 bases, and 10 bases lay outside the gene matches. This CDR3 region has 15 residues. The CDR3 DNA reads TGTGCCAGCAGAAATTCCGGGACAGCAGCCTACGAGCAGTACTTC. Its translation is CASRNSGTAAYEQYF.

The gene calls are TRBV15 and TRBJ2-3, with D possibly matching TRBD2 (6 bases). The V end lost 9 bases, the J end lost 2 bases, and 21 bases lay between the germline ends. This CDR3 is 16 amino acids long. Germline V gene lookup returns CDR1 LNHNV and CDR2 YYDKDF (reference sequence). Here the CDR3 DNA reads TGTGCCACAAGTACTAGGGTTAGCGGCACCACAGATACGCAGTATTTT. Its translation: CATSTRVSGTTDTQYF. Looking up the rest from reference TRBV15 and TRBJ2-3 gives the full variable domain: DAMVIQNPRYQVTQFGKPVTLSCSQTLNHNVMYWYQQKSSQAPKLLFHYYDKDFNNEADTPDNFQSRRPNTSFCFLDIRSPGLGDTAMYLCATSTRVSGTTDTQYFGPGTRLTVL.

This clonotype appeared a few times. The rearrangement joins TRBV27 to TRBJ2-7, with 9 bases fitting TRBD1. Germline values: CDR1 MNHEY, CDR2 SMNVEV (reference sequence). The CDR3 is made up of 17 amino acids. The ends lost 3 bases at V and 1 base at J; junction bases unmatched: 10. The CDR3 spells CASSFRSGTGFSYEQYF. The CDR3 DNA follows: TGTGCCAGCAGTTTTAGATCCGGGACAGGGTTTTCCTACGAGCAGTACTTC.

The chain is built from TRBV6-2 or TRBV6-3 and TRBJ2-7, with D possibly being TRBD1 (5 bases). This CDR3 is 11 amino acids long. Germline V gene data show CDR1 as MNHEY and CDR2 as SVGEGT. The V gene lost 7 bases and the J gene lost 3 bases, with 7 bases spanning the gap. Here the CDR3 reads CASIQGYEQYF. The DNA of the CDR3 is TGTGCCAGCATCCAGGGCTACGAGCAGTACTTC.